This T cell receptor beta chain was sequenced for a study of T cell repertoires in ileal Crohn's disease. Germline CDR1 reads LNHDA; CDR2 reads SQIVND (reference sequence). V was trimmed by 4 bases and J by 2 bases, leaving 14 bases between them. There are 16 residues in the CDR3. Using immunoSEQ multiplex PCR, the repertoire was profiled, and TCRdb retains in-frame clones only, with some absent. Counted here are 6,000 to 6,500 clones, more than 75% occurring once; the ten biggest clones make up approximately 15%. Sequencing was done on a sample of ileal tissue. The TCR was taken from an adult with Crohn's disease. The chain combines TRBV19 with TRBJ2-2; D call uncertain. The CDR3 DNA is TGTGCCAGTAGTACTCTCTCTACCCGAAACACCGGGGAGCTGTTTTTT. Translating gives CASSTLSTRNTGELFF.